This T cell receptor beta chain is from a study of blood T cell repertoires in COVID-19. Background on the study: The analysed material was cDNA or gDNA that came from T cells, B-cell-depleted T cells, or PBMCs.

Some clones are missing from TCRdb's copy, which holds only in-frame ones; the method was immunoSEQ multiplex PCR. This table has 160,000 or so clones, 75% to 90% appearing once. CDR3 length equals 14 residues. Deletions cut 1 base from V and 4 bases from J, with 10 bases between. In germline, CDR1 is LGHNA, CDR2 YSLEER. The sequence came from a man aged 60 to 69 with acute or convalescent COVID-19. Sequenced sample: peripheral blood. The chain has TRBV4-3 and TRBJ2-5; D unresolved. The CDR3 loop reads CASSQGRTGETQYF. The DNA for the CDR3 is TGCGCCAGCAGCCAAGGGAGAACCGGAGAGACCCAGTACTTC.